The 2 T cell receptor beta chains given below trace back to one sample, sequenced in a study of OX40 agonist ivuxolimab in advanced cancers. TCRdb keeps only in-frame clones here, not all; method: immunoSEQ multiplex PCR. The table has fewer than 70,000 clones, roughly nine tenths seen once. Here the sequenced sample was CD4+ or CD8+ T cells sorted from blood, taken in a trial of the OX40 agonist ivuxolimab. The receptor source for this set is an adult with an advanced solid tumor such as melanoma, head and neck, liver or kidney cancer.

The chain combines TRBV2 with TRBJ1-2; D remains ambiguous. Germline V lookup: CDR1 SNHLY, CDR2 FYNNEI. V was pared by 11 bases and J by 6 bases, with 10 bases between. The CDR3 runs 10 residues. CDR3 sequence reads: CAPRADGYTF. CDR3 nucleotides: TGTGCCCCACGGGCGGATGGCTACACCTTC.

This clone has a handful of counts. V gene TRBV5-1 combines with J gene TRBJ1-6; possibly TRBD1 for D (5 bases). CDR1 and CDR2 from the germline V gene are SGHRS and YFSETQ. The CDR3 runs to 14 residues. Trimming took 4 bases from V and 9 from J, leaving 14 bases between them. The CDR3 is CASSPRDGGSPLHF. CDR3 nucleotide sequence: TGCGCCAGCAGCCCCCGGGACGGAGGTTCACCCCTCCACTTT. Full variable domain (outside the CDR3, taken from reference TRBV5-1 and TRBJ1-6): KAGVTQTPRYLIKTRGQQVTLSCSPISGHRSVSWYQQTPGQGLQFLFEYFSETQRNKGNFPGRFSGRQFSNSRSEMNVSTLELGDSALYLCASSPRDGGSPLHFGNGTRLTVT.